These 3 T cell receptor beta chains were all obtained from the same sample, sequenced in a study of breast tumors, draining lymph nodes, adjacent tissues. Breast cancer patients provided tissue from their axillary draining lymph nodes. TCRdb ran MiXCR on the multiplex PCR reads and lists one entry per CDR3 protein. The sample carries 150,000 to 200,000 distinct CDR3 sequences, around a third recorded once. The sequencing input was axillary lymph node tissue. The receptors shown here come from a female donor with breast cancer. Some clones in this sample may be carry-over from other donors' samples.

This clonotype was picked up many times. V and J are TRBV29-1 and TRBJ2-7; tentatively, D is TRBD1 or TRBD2 (6 bases each). The CDR3 length is 16 residues. Trimming removed 1 base at V and 2 bases at J, with 18 bases between. CDR1 and CDR2 from the germline V gene are SQVTM and ANQGSEA. CDR3 in DNA: TGCAGCGTTGAAGCCAGAAGGGGGGAGTCCCCCTACGAGCAGTACTTC. Its translation: CSVEARRGESPYEQYF.

This clonotype was picked up a small number of times. The rearrangement uses TRBV3-1 and TRBJ1-1; tentatively, D is TRBD1 (5 bases). Germline V gene sequence: CDR1 LGHDT, CDR2 YNNKEL (reference sequence). The CDR3 runs to 15 residues. Between the trimmed V and J ends, which lost 4 bases and 5 bases, there was a span of 17 bases. In DNA, the CDR3 is TGTGCCAGCAGCCCACACGGGGGGAGGTCAACTGAAGCTTTCTTT. Translated, it gives CASSPHGGRSTEAFF.

The chain recombines TRBV7-9 with TRBJ2-7, with 7 nucleotides matching TRBD2. Trimming at V came to 5 bases and at J to 2 bases, leaving 6 bases not matched to a gene. Germline CDR1 SEHNR, CDR2 FQNEAQ (reference sequence). There are 14 residues in the CDR3. This chain's CDR3 is CASSRGDGPYEQYF. As DNA, the CDR3 is TGTGCCAGCAGCCGGGGGGACGGACCCTACGAGCAGTACTTC.